This T cell receptor (beta chain) is drawn from a study of shared clonotypes between healthy human individuals. Across the whole study: Donors had three CD4 naive, three CD4 memory, two CD8 naive and one CD8 memory plate apiece.

On this clone: The antigen is not known.

For sorted subsets, approximately 180 ng DNA per replicate equaled approximately 32,000 T cell genomes. Profiled with immunoSEQ multiplex PCR; TCRdb holds only in-frame clones, not every one. Among a few hundred thousand clones listed, 60% to 70% were seen once. This CDR3 spans 13 amino acids. The germline V gene encodes CDR1 MDHEN and CDR2 SYDVKM. The ends lost 8 bases at V and 4 bases at J; junction bases unmatched: 8. Study observations and caveats: How much donors shared clonotypes was expected to be affected by sequencing depth. Generally, estimated richness proved larger in naive subsets than it did in memory subsets.

Source material: memory CD4+ T cells sorted from blood. Regarding subset: CD45RA-negative fraction. The sequence was collected from a man aged 25 to 45 in good health. This chain joins TRBV28 and TRBJ2-7; 7 bases agree with TRBD2. The CDR3 protein is CASVGGSRYEQYF. Here the CDR3 DNA reads TGTGCCAGCGTGGGGGGGTCCAGATACGAGCAGTACTTC.